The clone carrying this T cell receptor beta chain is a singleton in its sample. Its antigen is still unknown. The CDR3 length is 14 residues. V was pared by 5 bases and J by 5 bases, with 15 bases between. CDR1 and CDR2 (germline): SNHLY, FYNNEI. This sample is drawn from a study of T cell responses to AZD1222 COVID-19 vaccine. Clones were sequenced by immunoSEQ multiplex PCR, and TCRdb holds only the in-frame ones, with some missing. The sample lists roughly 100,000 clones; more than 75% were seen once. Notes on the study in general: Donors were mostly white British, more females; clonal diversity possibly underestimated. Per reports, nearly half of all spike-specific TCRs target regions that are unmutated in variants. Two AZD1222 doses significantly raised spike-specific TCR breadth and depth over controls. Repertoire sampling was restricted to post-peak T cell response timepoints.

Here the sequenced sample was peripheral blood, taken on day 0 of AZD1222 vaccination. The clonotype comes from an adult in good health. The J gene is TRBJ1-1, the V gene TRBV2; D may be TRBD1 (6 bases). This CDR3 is CASSLTGAGTEAFF. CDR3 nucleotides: TGTGCCAGCAGTCTTACGGGGGCGGGAACTGAAGCTTTCTTT.